Listed below are T cell receptor beta chains from one sample, sequenced in a study of cytomegalovirus exposure and HLA in healthy donors. Produced via immunoSEQ multiplex PCR; TCRdb's table is partial and in-frame only. The data contain 100,000 to 150,000 clones, roughly a sixth of them singletons. Specimen: PBMCs. These receptors originate from a female donor in good health and CMV-seropositive. Each CDR3 is given with its conserved first and last residue. The D gene is left open where the match is weak. Rows give clone size only sometimes, using once, few, many, or a class for an expanded clone.

clone_size d_call j_call v_call cdr3_nt cdr3_aa
few NA TRBJ1-5 TRBV5-1 TGCGCCAGCAGCTTGGAAGGGGGCAATCAGCCCCAGCATTTT CASSLEGGNQPQHF
NA NA TRBJ2-7 TRBV6-5 TGTGCCAGCAGTTACTCGGAGGAGGGATATGCCTACGAGCAGTACTTC CASSYSEEGYAYEQYF
NA NA TRBJ1-5 TRBV5-6 TGTGCCAGCAGCCAGGGCTACTATAGCAATCAGCCCCAGCATTTT CASSQGYYSNQPQHF
NA NA TRBJ2-7 TRBV6-5 TGTGCCAGCAGTTACTCCGGGACACCGCTCGAGCAGTACTTC CASSYSGTPLEQYF
NA TRBD1 TRBJ2-7 TRBV7-9 TGTGCCAGCAACCGGGACAGGTCCGACGAGCAGTACTTC CASNRDRSDEQYF
few NA TRBJ1-2 TRBV28 TGTGCCAGCAGGAAACCCGGCGGAAACTATGGCTACACCTTC CASRKPGGNYGYTF
NA NA TRBJ1-2 TRBV21-1 TGTGCCAGCGAGAAAAAACAGGGGCCCTATAAAGCAGGCTACACCTTC CASEKKQGPYKAGYTF
NA TRBD2 TRBJ2-5 TRBV15 TGTGCCACCAGCAGACCGGGGACTATCCAAGAGACCCAGTACTTC CATSRPGTIQETQYF
once NA TRBJ2-1 TRBV7-3 TGTGCCAGCAGCTTATCAACACAGACCGCGCAGTTCTTC CASSLSTQTAQFF
few NA TRBJ2-5 TRBV2 TGTGCCAGCAGTGGATTAGGGGGGGCCCGGGAGACCCAGTACTTC CASSGLGGARETQYF
few TRBD1 TRBJ2-1 TRBV30 TGTGCCTCCTATGACAGGGGGTCTTACAATGAGCAGTTCTTC CASYDRGSYNEQFF
NA TRBD2 TRBJ2-1 TRBV5-8 TGTGCCAGCAGCTTTACTAGCGGGGGTGGCAATGAGCAGTTCTTC CASSFTSGGGNEQFF
NA TRBD1 TRBJ2-3 TRBV7-6 TGTGCCAGCAGCCCAGAGGACAGGGGGTCCACAGATACGCAGTATTTT CASSPEDRGSTDTQYF
few TRBD2 TRBJ2-5 TRBV4-2 TGTGCCAGCAGCCAAGTAACTAGCGAGCGGACCCAGTACTTC CASSQVTSERTQYF
NA NA TRBJ2-3 TRBV2 TGTGCCAGCAGTGAAGCGAACCGGGACTTCTACACAGATACGCAGTATTTT CASSEANRDFYTDTQYF
few NA TRBJ1-1 TRBV7-9 TGTGCCAGCAGCTTTGCCGACAGTCGGGCTTTCTTT CASSFADSRAFF
NA TRBD1 TRBJ1-2 TRBV10-1 TGCGCCAGCAGCGAATCGGGACAGGCCTATGGCTACACCTTC CASSESGQAYGYTF
few NA TRBJ2-7 TRBV7-2 TGTGCCAGCAGGGCAGGGATTCTTTACGAGCAGTACTTC CASRAGILYEQYF
NA NA TRBJ1-2 TRBV5-6 TGTGCCAGCAGATTGTATATCGGAGAGATCGGCTACACCTTC CASRLYIGEIGYTF
few NA TRBJ1-1 TRBV5-5 TGTGCCAGCAGCTTGCCTGGGGGCAACACTGAAGCTTTCTTT CASSLPGGNTEAFF
few TRBD1 TRBJ2-2 TRBV6-1 TGTGCCAGCAGTAGAGGGACAGGGGTCACCGGGGAGCTGTTTTTT CASSRGTGVTGELFF
NA NA TRBJ1-5 TRBV28 TGTGCCAGCAGTTTCGAGTTTAGCAATCAGCCCCAGCATTTT CASSFEFSNQPQHF
NA NA TRBJ1-5 TRBV6-5 TGTGCCAGCAGTTACTCGATGTCAGGCAATCAGCCCCAGCATTTT CASSYSMSGNQPQHF
NA TRBD2 TRBJ2-3 TRBV2 TGTGCCAGCAGTGCCCTAGCGGGGTACACAGATACGCAGTATTTT CASSALAGYTDTQYF
NA NA TRBJ1-2 TRBV4-1 TGCGCCAGCAGCCAAGAACTCAACAGGGACTATGGCTACACCTTC CASSQELNRDYGYTF
NA NA TRBJ2-5 TRBV28 TGTGCCTCCCGGGAGTCTTTTCGGGAGACCCAGTACTTC CASRESFRETQYF
NA TRBD1 TRBJ1-5 TRBV7-2 TGTGCCAGCAGCTCGCGGGACAGGCAGCCCCAGCATTTT CASSSRDRQPQHF
NA TRBD1 TRBJ2-1 TRBV11-2 TGTGCCAGCAGCTCTAAACCGGGACAGCCGGACAATGAGCAGTTCTTC CASSSKPGQPDNEQFF
NA TRBD2 TRBJ2-7 TRBV28 TGTGCCAGCAGTTCTTTGACTAGCGGGAGGCTGACCTACGAGCAGTACTTC CASSSLTSGRLTYEQYF
NA TRBD2 TRBJ2-3 TRBV4-2 TGTGCCAGCAGCCGATTGACTAGCGCAAGCACAGATACGCAGTATTTT CASSRLTSASTDTQYF
NA NA TRBJ2-6 TRBV27 TGTGCCAGCAGTCTGGCTAGGGAGGCTGGGGCCAACGTCCTGACTTTC CASSLAREAGANVLTF
NA TRBD1 TRBJ2-3 TRBV5-6 TGTGCCAGCAGCTTGGGGACAGGGGGCACCCAGGGTACGCAGTATTTT CASSLGTGGTQGTQYF
NA TRBD2 TRBJ2-3 TRBV5-4 TGTGCCGGGGGGGTGCGGGGCACAGATACGCAGTATTTT CAGGVRGTDTQYF
NA TRBD2 TRBJ2-2 TRBV9 TGTGCCAGCAGCGCCCGGTATAGCGGGGGGACCGGGGAGCTGTTTTTT CASSARYSGGTGELFF
NA NA TRBJ1-2 TRBV6-5 TGTGCCAGCAGTTATAGTAGGGGTATTAACTATGGCTACACCTTC CASSYSRGINYGYTF
NA TRBD2 TRBJ2-5 TRBV27 TGTGCCAGCAGTAGATTCAGCCTAGCGGGGTACCAAGAGACCCAGTACTTC CASSRFSLAGYQETQYF
many NA TRBJ2-1 TRBV6-4 TGTGCCAGCAGTGAGCAGGGCACGGTCCCCAATGAGCAGTTCTTC CASSEQGTVPNEQFF
few NA TRBJ1-2 TRBV29-1 TGCAGCGTTTCTTCCGGGACATTAGATCGCTACACCTTC CSVSSGTLDRYTF
few TRBD2 TRBJ2-7 TRBV5-5 TGTGCCAGCAGCGCCTCCGGGACTAGCGGGGCCTACGAGCAGTACTTC CASSASGTSGAYEQYF
NA TRBD1 TRBJ1-6 TRBV5-4 TGTGCCAGCAGCAGCGGGACAGGTGGCTCACCCCTCCACTTT CASSSGTGGSPLHF
once NA TRBJ1-2 TRBV5-4 TGTGCCAGCAGCTTGGAAGGGGGACTAGGCTACACCTTC CASSLEGGLGYTF
few TRBD2 TRBJ2-1 TRBV4-1 TGCGCCAGCAGCCCCGGGACTAGCGGGAGATCATACAATGAGCAGTTCTTC CASSPGTSGRSYNEQFF
few NA TRBJ1-2 TRBV7-2 TGTGCCAGCAGCTTAGACGGGAATGGCTACACCTTC CASSLDGNGYTF
NA TRBD1 TRBJ2-5 TRBV15 TGTGCCACCAGCAGAACGAGACCGGGACAGGGGGGGGAGACCCAGTACTTC CATSRTRPGQGGETQYF
NA TRBD1 TRBJ2-7 TRBV25-1 TGTGCCAGCAGCGCCGGGACAGGGGACCACGAGCAGTACTTC CASSAGTGDHEQYF
NA NA TRBJ2-5 TRBV21-1 TGTGCCAGCAGCAATCTAGCGCAAGAGACCCAGTACTTC CASSNLAQETQYF
few NA TRBJ2-1 TRBV7-8 TGTGCCAGCAGCCCTCCGTGGGCTGAGCAGTTCTTC CASSPPWAEQFF
few TRBD1 TRBJ1-2 TRBV2 TGTGCCAGCAGTGAAAATTGGACAGGGAATGGCTACACCTTC CASSENWTGNGYTF
few TRBD2 TRBJ2-7 TRBV5-6 TGTGCCAGCAGCTTGGCGGGCGGGAGTGGGGAGGACGAGCAGTACTTC CASSLAGGSGEDEQYF
few TRBD2 TRBJ2-2 TRBV7-9 TGTGCCAGCAGCTCTCTAGCGGGGGGGCTCACCGGGGAGCTGTTTTTT CASSSLAGGLTGELFF
few TRBD1 TRBJ1-5 TRBV30 TGTGCCTGGAGTACCCTAGGGGGCAGGGTGTTGAATCAGCCCCAGCATTTT CAWSTLGGRVLNQPQHF
few NA TRBJ2-7 TRBV29-1 TGCAGCGTTGGAGGACAGTTCTTTTACGAGCAGTACTTC CSVGGQFFYEQYF
NA TRBD1 TRBJ2-7 TRBV5-4 TGTGCCAGCAGCTCCGGACAGGGGCCCTACGAGCAGTACTTC CASSSGQGPYEQYF
few NA TRBJ1-1 TRBV4-2 TGTGCCAGCAGCCAAGAAATACGAGGGACTGAAGCTTTCTTT CASSQEIRGTEAFF